These T cell receptor beta chains were read from a single sample in a study of blood T cell repertoires in COVID-19. Clones were sequenced by immunoSEQ multiplex PCR, and TCRdb holds only the in-frame ones, with some missing. The data hold 72,000 or so clones, with roughly nine tenths observed a single time. Sequencing was carried out using peripheral blood. All receptors derive from a woman in her sixties or seventies with acute or convalescent COVID-19. Each CDR3 is given with its conserved first and last residue. A D gene is named only where the DNA matches it firmly. A row's size may be missing; if present it is once, few, many or a size class.

NA	NA	TRBV3-1/TRBV3-2	TRBJ2-5	CANLQVFQETQYF	TGTGCCAACCTACAGGTTTTCCAAGAGACCCAGTACTTC
NA	NA	TRBV7-9	TRBJ1-1	CASSPSNTEAFF	TGTGCCAGCAGCCCGAGCAACACTGAAGCTTTCTTT
once	NA	TRBV5-1	TRBJ1-3	CASSLTPTASSGNTIYF	TGCGCCAGCAGCCTTACTCCGACAGCGAGCTCTGGAAACACCATATATTTT
NA	NA	TRBV6-5	TRBJ2-7	CASRNRAYEQYF	TGTGCCAGCAGGAACAGGGCCTACGAGCAGTACTTC
NA	NA	TRBV5-1	TRBJ1-4	CASSVEGGTNEKLFF	TGCGCCAGCAGCGTAGAGGGAGGGACTAATGAAAAACTGTTTTTT
NA	TRBD1	TRBV2	TRBJ2-7	CASVSRGSYEQYF	TGTGCCAGCGTTTCCAGGGGGTCCTACGAGCAGTACTTC
NA	TRBD2	TRBV11-2	TRBJ2-7	CASSPNLAGGRMFSYEQYF	TGTGCCAGCAGCCCAAACCTAGCGGGGGGGCGAATGTTCTCCTACGAGCAGTACTTC
NA	TRBD1	TRBV10-3	TRBJ2-5	CAISETSTGVETQYF	TGTGCCATCAGTGAGACCTCGACAGGGGTCGAGACCCAGTACTTC
few	TRBD1	TRBV6-6	TRBJ1-3	CASSYGGTGTGNTIYF	TGTGCCAGCAGTTACGGAGGGACAGGAACTGGAAACACCATATATTTT
NA	TRBD2	TRBV3-1/TRBV3-2	TRBJ2-5	CASSQLLAGDVGTQYF	TGTGCCAGCAGCCAGCTGCTAGCGGGGGATGTGGGGACCCAGTACTTC
NA	NA	TRBV5-5	TRBJ1-1	CASIGGAVNTEAFF	TGTGCCAGCATTGGGGGGGCAGTCAACACTGAAGCTTTCTTT
NA	NA	TRBV3-1/TRBV3-2	TRBJ2-7	CASSQWGRGRPYEQYF	TGTGCCAGCAGCCAATGGGGGAGGGGGAGACCCTACGAGCAGTACTTC
NA	TRBD1	TRBV6-6	TRBJ1-2	CASSYADRGVTGYTF	TGTGCCAGCAGTTACGCAGACAGGGGAGTCACTGGCTACACCTTC
NA	NA	TRBV11-2	TRBJ1-4	CASSSRQSRTNEKLFF	TGTGCCAGCAGCTCCCGACAGTCAAGAACTAATGAAAAACTGTTTTTT
once	NA	TRBV2	TRBJ1-2	CASSVVANYGYTF	TGTGCCAGCAGTGTCGTAGCTAACTATGGCTACACCTTC
NA	TRBD1	TRBV5-1	TRBJ2-3	CACRGTTGQDTQYF	TGCGCCTGCAGGGGGACAACAGGCCAGGATACGCAGTATTTT
NA	TRBD2	TRBV30	TRBJ2-2	CARSLAGVTGELFF	TGTGCCCGCTCACTAGCGGGGGTCACCGGGGAGCTGTTTTTT
once	NA	TRBV5-1	TRBJ2-1	CASSLAGSFGVEQFF	TGCGCCAGCAGCTTGGCCGGGTCCTTCGGAGTTGAGCAGTTCTTC
NA	TRBD2	TRBV7-2	TRBJ2-1	CASSLNSGGAKDEQFF	TGTGCCAGCAGCTTGAACAGCGGGGGGGCCAAAGATGAGCAGTTCTTC
NA	TRBD1	TRBV18	TRBJ2-1	CASSPLGAGTGGSNEQFF	TGTGCCAGCTCACCATTAGGCGCCGGGACAGGGGGTTCCAATGAGCAGTTCTTC
NA	TRBD1	TRBV12-3/TRBV12-4	TRBJ1-6	CASSGGTGPLHF	TGTGCCAGCAGCGGGGGGACAGGACCCCTCCACTTT
NA	TRBD1	TRBV28	TRBJ1-1	CASSNSGTAGNTEAFF	TGTGCCAGCAGCAACTCCGGGACAGCCGGGAACACTGAAGCTTTCTTT
NA	NA	TRBV5-1	TRBJ2-7	CASRPGQAYEQYF	TGCGCCAGCCGTCCGGGACAAGCCTACGAGCAGTACTTC
NA	NA	TRBV7-2	TRBJ1-6	CASSLDPTAYTLHF	TGTGCCAGCAGCTTAGATCCGACAGCCTACACCCTCCACTTT
NA	NA	TRBV11-3	TRBJ2-7	CASSLAPRGSYEQYF	TGTGCCAGCAGCTTAGCCCCAAGGGGATCCTACGAGCAGTACTTC
NA	TRBD1	TRBV29-1	TRBJ1-1	CSTRTGADTEAFF	TGCAGCACACGGACAGGGGCGGACACTGAAGCTTTCTTT
few	NA	TRBV7-8	TRBJ1-1	CASRQGGNTEAFF	TGTGCCAGCCGCCAGGGAGGAAACACTGAAGCTTTCTTT
NA	NA	TRBV23-1	TRBJ1-1	CASSHSTGTSLMNTEAFF	TGCGCCAGCAGTCATTCCACCGGGACATCCCTCATGAACACTGAAGCTTTCTTT
NA	NA	TRBV7-9	TRBJ1-2	CASSLETGINYGYTF	TGTGCCAGCAGCTTAGAGACGGGAATTAACTATGGCTACACCTTC
NA	TRBD2	TRBV6-1	TRBJ2-5	CASSELSSGGAPETQYF	TGTGCCAGCAGTGAATTGTCTAGCGGGGGGGCGCCAGAGACCCAGTACTTC
NA	NA	TRBV7-9	TRBJ1-1	CASSPSDTEAFF	TGTGCCAGCAGCCCCTCGGACACTGAAGCTTTCTTT
once	NA	TRBV28	TRBJ1-6	CASSLILSSYNSPLHF	TGTGCCAGCAGTTTAATCCTGAGCTCCTATAATTCACCCCTCCACTTT
NA	TRBD1	TRBV7-2	TRBJ2-4	CASSFQQGGVDIQYF	TGTGCCAGCAGCTTTCAACAGGGGGGTGTGGACATTCAGTACTTC
NA	TRBD1	TRBV19	TRBJ2-7	CASSSHGQGVLSYEQYF	TGTGCCAGTAGCTCCCACGGACAGGGGGTACTCTCCTACGAGCAGTACTTC
NA	NA	TRBV5-6	TRBJ2-3	CASSLRGTDTQYF	TGTGCCAGCAGCTTGCGGGGCACAGATACGCAGTATTTT
NA	NA	TRBV7-2	TRBJ2-5	CASSLYLSFGQTYQETQYF	TGTGCCAGCAGCTTATATCTTTCTTTTGGACAGACGTACCAAGAGACCCAGTACTTC
NA	TRBD2	TRBV19	TRBJ2-5	CASTPGTSQETQYF	TGTGCCAGTACCCCCGGGACTAGCCAAGAGACCCAGTACTTC
once	NA	TRBV19	TRBJ1-1	CASSIPGMNTEAFF	TGTGCCAGTAGTATACCAGGTATGAACACTGAAGCTTTCTTT
few	TRBD1	TRBV5-1	TRBJ1-1	CASTQGQANTEAFF	TGCGCCAGCACCCAGGGACAGGCGAACACTGAAGCTTTCTTT
few	NA	TRBV18	TRBJ2-7	CASSPTRAGYEQYF	TGTGCCAGCTCACCAACGAGGGCAGGCTACGAGCAGTACTTC
NA	NA	TRBV6-6	TRBJ2-7	CASIAAGQYEQYF	TGTGCCAGCATCGCGGCAGGACAATACGAGCAGTACTTC
few	TRBD1	TRBV10-3	TRBJ1-2	CAIRDRVYGYTF	TGTGCCATCAGAGACAGGGTCTATGGCTACACCTTC
NA	TRBD2	TRBV11-2	TRBJ2-1	CASSPPPTSGRRDEQFF	TGTGCCAGCAGCCCCCCCCCAACTAGCGGTCGACGGGATGAGCAGTTCTTC
NA	TRBD1	TRBV19	TRBJ1-2	CASSRQGLYGYTF	TGTGCCAGTAGTCGACAGGGACTCTATGGCTACACCTTC
once	NA	TRBV10-3	TRBJ2-7	CAISDPRGFVQYF	TGTGCCATCAGTGATCCTAGGGGTTTTGTGCAGTACTTC